These 29 T cell receptor beta chains were all obtained from the same sample, sequenced in a study of T cells after yellow fever vaccination (dated by TCRdb to between 2019 and 2020). Sample treatment or condition, as interpreted from the label and publication: live attenuated yellow fever vaccine strain. Receptor libraries were prepared by 5' RACE. Instrument used: Illumina HiSeq 2500. In-frame beta chains were kept once TCRdb had trimmed the public reads at Q25 with fastp and called clones with MiXCR. Identical CDR3 protein sequences are pooled into one entry, listed with their most common genes and DNA. This sample lists around 610,000 distinct CDR3 sequences; around an eighth were detected once. Roughly an eighth of the sample lies in the top ten. The sample consisted of PBMCs, taken on the day of the yellow fever booster vaccination. The receptors come from a man aged 30-40 years who received the YFV17D yellow fever vaccine.

This clonotype was counted only a few times. The J gene is TRBJ2-5, the V gene TRBV5-5; D gene ambiguous. The CDR3 spans 16 residues. Trimming took 1 base from V and 2 from J, leaving 15 bases between them. Germline CDR1 SGHKS, CDR2 YYEKEE (reference sequence). The CDR3 coding sequence is TGTGCCAGCAGCTTGTTGGAAGGCCTGGTTCAAGAGACCCAGTACTTC. This translates into CASSLLEGLVQETQYF.

Only one count was recorded for this clonotype. The chain recombines TRBV10-3 with TRBJ2-1; the match to TRBD1 covers 7 bases. Trimming cost V 6 bases and J 5 bases; bases outside gene matches: 4. The CDR3 has 13 amino acids. From germline, CDR1 is ENHRY and CDR2 SYGVKD. The CDR3 loop is CAIRPDRNNEQFF. The DNA for the CDR3 is TGTGCCATCAGACCGGACAGGAACAATGAGCAGTTCTTC.

The J gene is TRBJ2-7, the V gene TRBV12-3 or TRBV12-4; TRBD1 matches 9 bases. The CDR3 sequence is 14 residues long. V gave up 5 bases and J gave up 2 bases; unmatched junction bases: 4. CDR3 nucleotides: TGTGCCAGCAGTACCGGACAGGGGACCTACGAGCAGTACTTC. Its protein product is CASSTGQGTYEQYF.

The chain links TRBV29-1 to TRBJ2-7; TRBD2 matches 10 bases. Germline V gives CDR1 SQVTM, CDR2 ANQGSEA. Trimming took 5 bases from V and 3 from J; bases not matched to a gene: 4. This CDR3 is built from 13 residues. Written as DNA, the CDR3 is TGCAGCGTTCGGCTAGCGGGAGTCTACGAGCAGTACTTC. Translation: CSVRLAGVYEQYF.

This clonotype has a handful of counts. CDR3 sequence (DNA): TGCAGCGCAGCCTCCTCCTTGGCGGGGATAGATACGCAGTATTTT. Protein product: CSAASSLAGIDTQYF. The J gene is TRBJ2-3, the V gene TRBV29-1; the D gene is possibly TRBD2 (6 bases). V gave up 7 bases and J gave up 5 bases, with 22 bases separating them. The CDR3 is 15 amino acids. CDR1 SQVTM and CDR2 ANQGSEA come from the germline V gene.

A few counts support this clonotype. The DNA of the CDR3 is TGTGCCACCAGCAGGTTCGTTGACTCCTACAATGAGCAGTTCTTC. It yields the protein CATSRFVDSYNEQFF. The chain links TRBV15 to TRBJ2-1; no firm D call. In germline, CDR1 is LNHNV, CDR2 YYDKDF (reference sequence). Trimming shortened V by 3 bases and J by 0 bases, and 9 bases separated the two germline ends. The CDR3 has 15 amino acids.

This clonotype was seen more than once but under ten times. The genes are TRBV7-2 and TRBJ2-1; D is unresolved. Germline V gene sequence: CDR1 SGHTA, CDR2 FQGNSA. The CDR3 is 16 residues long. V was pared by 5 bases and J by 0 bases, with 14 bases between. The CDR3 loop is CASSPAALSSYNEQFF. The CDR3 DNA follows: TGTGCCAGCAGCCCGGCGGCTCTGAGCTCCTACAATGAGCAGTTCTTC. The variable domain in full, completed from reference TRBV7-2 and TRBJ2-1, reads GAGVSQSPSNKVTEKGKDVELRCDPISGHTALYWYRQSLGQGLEFLIYFQGNSAPDKSGLPSDRFSAERTGGSVSTLTIQRTQQEDSAVYLCASSPAALSSYNEQFFGPGTRLTVL.

The rearrangement joins TRBV19 to TRBJ1-5; maybe TRBD1 (6 bases). The CDR3 contains 13 residues. The germline gives CDR1 LNHDA, CDR2 SQIVND (reference sequence). V was clipped by 8 bases and J by 7 bases, with 15 bases between them. The CDR3 DNA reads TGTGCCAGTGCTAACCCAGGGGTCCAGCCCCAGCATTTT. Protein sequence: CASANPGVQPQHF.

This rearrangement joins TRBV29-1 to TRBJ2-5, with TRBD1 matching 7 bases. The CDR3 contains 15 residues. In germline, CDR1 is SQVTM, CDR2 ANQGSEA. With V trimmed by 5 bases and J by 5 bases, 14 bases remained unmatched. The CDR3 nucleotides are TGCAGCGTTCGCCGAGGGACAGATTTCCCGGAGACCCAGTACTTC. Protein: CSVRRGTDFPETQYF.

This clonotype was counted only a few times. This chain connects TRBV28 to TRBJ2-1; D is perhaps TRBD2 (6 bases). This CDR3 contains 12 residues. CDR1 and CDR2 from the germline V gene are MDHEN and SYDVKM. The V end lost 6 bases, the J end lost 9 bases, and 12 bases lay between the germline ends. CDR3 DNA sequence: TGTGCCAGCAGCCCGGGACTTTTTGAGCAGTTCTTC. This gives the protein CASSPGLFEQFF.

This clonotype was picked up a small number of times. The chain carries TRBV4-2 and TRBJ2-2; perhaps TRBD2 as D (6 bases). V was cut by 4 bases and J by 1 base, with 10 bases left in between. Germline loops: CDR1 LGHNA, CDR2 YNFKEQ. The CDR3 length is 15 residues. In nucleotides, the CDR3 is TGTGCCAGCAGCCTCCCGGGAGTGAACACCGGGGAGCTGTTTTTT. As protein: CASSLPGVNTGELFF.

The chain employs TRBV15 and TRBJ2-1; 11 bases align to TRBD2. V lost 5 bases to trimming and J lost 8 bases; unmatched junction nucleotides: 5. This CDR3 is 14 amino acids long. Germline loops: CDR1 LNHNV, CDR2 YYDKDF (reference sequence). For the CDR3, the DNA is TGTGCCACCAGCCTACTAGCGGGAGAGCATGAGCAGTTCTTC. Its translation: CATSLLAGEHEQFF. Supplemented by reference TRBV15 and TRBJ2-1, the full variable domain reads DAMVIQNPRYQVTQFGKPVTLSCSQTLNHNVMYWYQQKSSQAPKLLFHYYDKDFNNEADTPDNFQSRRPNTSFCFLDIRSPGLGDTAMYLCATSLLAGEHEQFFGPGTRLTVL.

The chain uses TRBV20-1 and TRBJ1-6, with 10 bases that match TRBD1. The ends lost 5 bases at V and 11 bases at J; junction bases unmatched: 6. The CDR3 has 13 residues. The V gene's germline CDR1 is DFQATT and CDR2 SNEGSKA (reference sequence). In DNA form, the CDR3 reads TGCAGTGCTGGGACAGGGGTAGGGACACCCCTCCACTTT. Protein: CSAGTGVGTPLHF.

This clonotype has a handful of counts. The chain is built from TRBV4-2 and TRBJ2-5; D is unclear. This CDR3 spans 15 amino acids. Germline CDR1 LGHNA, CDR2 YNFKEQ. The germline V and J ends were trimmed by 1 base and 4 bases, with 13 bases remaining between them. The CDR3 sequence: CASSQAKGFGETQYF. The CDR3 region has the DNA TGTGCCAGCAGCCAAGCTAAGGGTTTCGGAGAGACCCAGTACTTC.

The rearrangement uses TRBV7-2 and TRBJ2-1; D is perhaps TRBD2 (6 bases). Trimming cost V 4 bases and J 9 bases, with 13 bases left between them. The CDR3 totals 13 residues. From germline, CDR1 is SGHTA and CDR2 FQGNSA. The CDR3, as DNA: TGTGCCAGCAGCTCCCAACTGGAGGGTGAGCAGTTCTTC. As protein: CASSSQLEGEQFF.

This clonotype was recorded at least ten times. The CDR3 bases are TGCGCCAGCAGCTTGGCGACGGGCGACACTGAAGCTTTCTTT. Its protein product is CASSLATGDTEAFF. This rearrangement joins TRBV5-1 to TRBJ1-1, with D hard to call. This CDR3 comprises 14 residues. Trimming left V 0 bases short and J 3 bases short, with 9 bases between. Germline CDR1 and CDR2: SGHRS and YFSETQ.

This clonotype was detected a few times. The chain is built from TRBV5-1 and TRBJ2-1, with 8 positions matching TRBD1. This CDR3 has 16 amino acids. Germline lookup yields CDR1 SGHRS and CDR2 YFSETQ. V dropped 7 bases and J dropped 3; count of bases not matched to a gene: 12. CDR3 protein: CASPAQGAPHYNEQFF. The CDR3 DNA is TGCGCCAGCCCCGCGCAGGGGGCACCCCACTACAATGAGCAGTTCTTC.

The V call is TRBV30, the J call TRBJ1-6; TRBD1 aligns across 7 bases. With V trimmed by 5 bases and J by 8 bases, 0 bases remained unmatched. The CDR3 has 11 amino acids. Per germline, CDR1 GTSNPN and CDR2 SVGIG (reference sequence). The CDR3 is CAWDRDSPLHF. Written as DNA, the CDR3 is TGTGCCTGGGACAGGGATTCACCCCTCCACTTT. The whole variable domain, filled in from reference TRBV30 and TRBJ1-6, reads SQTIHQWPATLVQPVGSPLSLECTVEGTSNPNLYWYRQAAGRGLQLLFYSVGIGQISSEVPQNLSASRPQDRQFILSSKKLLLSDSGFYLCAWDRDSPLHFGNGTRLTVT.

The chain recombines TRBV6-2 or TRBV6-3 with TRBJ2-7, with 10 nucleotides matching TRBD2. CDR3 length: 13 residues. Trimming took 11 bases from V and 3 from J; bases not matched to a gene: 7. Germline CDR1 MNHEY, CDR2 SVGEGT. CDR3 nucleotide sequence: TGTGCCTGTAGCGGGAGGCGATACTACGAGCAGTACTTC. Protein product: CACSGRRYYEQYF.

This clonotype was detected a few times. This sequence joins TRBV6-5 and TRBJ1-4; D is perhaps TRBD1 (5 bases). With 4 bases removed from V and 7 bases from J, the gap between germline ends came to 16 bases. The CDR3 loop spans 15 amino acids. Per the germline V gene, CDR1 is MNHEY and CDR2 is SVGAGI. CDR3 protein: CASSSSGILIEKLFF. The CDR3 nucleotides read TGTGCCAGCAGTTCATCAGGGATATTAATTGAAAAACTGTTTTTT.

This clonotype has only a few counts. The chain joins TRBV6-2 or TRBV6-3 to TRBJ2-2; D gene unclear. V gave up 6 bases and J gave up 2 bases, with 7 bases separating them. Germline CDR1 and CDR2: MNHEY and SVGEGT. CDR3 size: 13 residues. CDR3 bases: TGTGCCAGCAGACGGATAAACACCGGGGAGCTGTTTTTT. Translating gives CASRRINTGELFF.

This clonotype was detected ten times or more. J is TRBJ2-5 and V is TRBV20-1; the D gene is possibly TRBD2 (5 bases). V gave up 6 bases and J gave up 1 base, with 18 bases separating them. CDR3 length: 15 residues. Germline lookup yields CDR1 DFQATT and CDR2 SNEGSKA (reference sequence). As DNA, the CDR3 is TGCAGTGCCCCCCCTCCGGACGGACTCCAAGAGACCCAGTACTTC. Residues: CSAPPPDGLQETQYF.

J is TRBJ2-7 and V is TRBV7-3, with 8 bases aligning to TRBD2. Looked up from germline, CDR1 is SGHTA and CDR2 is FQGTGA. V lost 8 bases and J lost 4; bases outside the gene matches: 7. The CDR3 length is 13 residues. The CDR3 bases are TGTGCCAGCGGGGCGGGAGGAGGGTACGAGCAGTACTTC. Translation: CASGAGGGYEQYF.

This clonotype turned up a few times. This chain joins TRBV5-5 and TRBJ1-4; 9 bases are a match to TRBD1. The CDR3 runs 17 residues. Germline trimming cut 2 bases from V and 8 bases from J; bases unmatched to any gene: 13. Germline assignment: CDR1 SGHKS and CDR2 YYEKEE (reference sequence). The CDR3 spells CASSFTGGALPSEKLFF. The CDR3 nucleotides are TGTGCCAGCAGCTTTACAGGGGGCGCCTTACCGTCCGAAAAACTGTTTTTT.

The sample holds a few counts of this clonotype. The V call is TRBV7-8, the J call TRBJ2-4; unclear D gene. The CDR3 consists of 11 residues. The germline V and J ends were trimmed by 1 base and 15 bases, with 10 bases remaining between them. Germline CDR1 SGHVS, CDR2 FQNEAQ. The CDR3 region has the DNA TGTGCCAGCAGCTTAGGAGAGCGTTTGTACTTC. Its protein is CASSLGERLYF.

This clonotype was seen only a few times. The V gene is TRBV12-3 or TRBV12-4, the J gene TRBJ2-5, with 8 bases matching TRBD1. The CDR3 totals 13 residues. With 3 bases clipped from V and 5 bases from J, the junction kept 2 bases outside the gene matches. As DNA, the CDR3 is TGTGCCAGCAGTTTTAACAGGGGGGAGACCCAGTACTTC. It codes for CASSFNRGETQYF.

This clonotype was observed a few times. CDR3 in amino acids: CASNLEQGIDIQYF. CDR3 coding DNA: TGTGCCAGCAACCTTGAACAGGGTATAGACATTCAGTACTTC. V gene TRBV6-1 combines with J gene TRBJ2-4; a weak D match, TRBD1 (6 bases). Germline values: CDR1 MNHNS, CDR2 SASEGT. The CDR3 runs to 14 residues. V gave up 7 bases and J gave up 8 bases, with 18 bases separating them.

This chain connects TRBV7-2 to TRBJ1-2; D unresolved. Germline-derived CDR1 and CDR2 are SGHTA and FQGNSA. Trimming removed 7 bases at V and 2 bases at J, with 11 bases between. The CDR3 contains 13 residues. This chain's CDR3 is CASTAQYNYGYTF. DNA of the CDR3: TGTGCCAGCACAGCACAGTACAACTATGGCTACACCTTC.

The rearrangement links TRBV25-1 to TRBJ1-2, with D uncertain. The germline V and J ends were trimmed by 4 bases and 1 base, with 4 bases remaining between them. CDR3 size: 12 residues. Germline values: CDR1 MGHDK, CDR2 SYGVNS. This CDR3 is CASSAHNYGYTF. CDR3 nucleotide sequence: TGTGCCAGCAGTGCCCATAACTATGGCTACACCTTC.